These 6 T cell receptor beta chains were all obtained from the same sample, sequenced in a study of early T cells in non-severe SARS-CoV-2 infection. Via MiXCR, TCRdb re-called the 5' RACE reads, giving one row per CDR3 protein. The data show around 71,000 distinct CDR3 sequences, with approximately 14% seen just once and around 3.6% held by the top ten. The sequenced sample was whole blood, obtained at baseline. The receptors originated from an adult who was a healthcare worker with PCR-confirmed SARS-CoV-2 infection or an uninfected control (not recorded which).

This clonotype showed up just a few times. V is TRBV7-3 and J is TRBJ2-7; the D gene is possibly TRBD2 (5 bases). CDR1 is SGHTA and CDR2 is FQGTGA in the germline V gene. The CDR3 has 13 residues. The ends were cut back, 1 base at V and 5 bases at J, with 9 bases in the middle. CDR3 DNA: TGTGCCAGCAGCTTAAGCCTAGCCAACGAGCAGTACTTC. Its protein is CASSLSLANEQYF.

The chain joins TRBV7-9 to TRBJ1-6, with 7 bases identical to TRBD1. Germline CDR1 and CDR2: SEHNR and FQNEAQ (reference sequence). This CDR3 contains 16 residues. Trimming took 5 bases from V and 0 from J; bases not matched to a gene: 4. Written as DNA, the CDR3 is TGTGCCAGCAGCGCGGGACAGTACTCCTATAATTCACCCCTCCACTTT. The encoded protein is CASSAGQYSYNSPLHF.

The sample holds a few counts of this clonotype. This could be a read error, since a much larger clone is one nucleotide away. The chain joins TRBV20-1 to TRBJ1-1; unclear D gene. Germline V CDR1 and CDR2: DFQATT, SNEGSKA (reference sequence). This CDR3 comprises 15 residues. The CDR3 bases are TGCAGTGCTAGGCGACACGGCCGGGGAGACACTGAAGCTTCCTTT. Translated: CSARRHGRGDTEASF.

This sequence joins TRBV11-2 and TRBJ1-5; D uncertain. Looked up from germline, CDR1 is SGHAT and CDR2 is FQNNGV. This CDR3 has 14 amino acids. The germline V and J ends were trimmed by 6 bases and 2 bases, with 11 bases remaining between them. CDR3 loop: CASSPNFGNQPQHF. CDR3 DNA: TGTGCCAGCAGTCCGAATTTCGGCAATCAGCCCCAGCATTTT.

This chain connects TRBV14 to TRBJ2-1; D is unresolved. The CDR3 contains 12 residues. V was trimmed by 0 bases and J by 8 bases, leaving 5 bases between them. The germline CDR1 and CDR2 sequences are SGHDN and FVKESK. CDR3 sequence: CASSQDWDEQFF. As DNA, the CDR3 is TGTGCCAGCAGCCAAGATTGGGATGAGCAGTTCTTC. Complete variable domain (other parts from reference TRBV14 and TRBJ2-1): EAGVTQFPSHSVIEKGQTVTLRCDPISGHDNLYWYRRVMGKEIKFLLHFVKESKQDESGMPNNRFLAERTGGTYSTLKVQPAELEDSGVYFCASSQDWDEQFFGPGTRLTVL.

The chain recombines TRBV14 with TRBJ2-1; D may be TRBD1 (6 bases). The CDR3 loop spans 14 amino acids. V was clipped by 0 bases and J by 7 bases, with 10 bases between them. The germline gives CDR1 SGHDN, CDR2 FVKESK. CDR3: CASSQENRDNEQFF. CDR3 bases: TGTGCCAGCAGCCAAGAAAACAGGGATAATGAGCAGTTCTTC.